Listed below are T cell receptor beta chains from one sample, sequenced in a study of blood T cell repertoires in COVID-19. Data came from immunoSEQ multiplex PCR; TCRdb stores just in-frame clones and leaves some out. The table lists about 170,000 clones, more than 60% of them singletons, with about 7.8% in the top ten. The sequenced material came from peripheral blood. These receptors were collected from a man aged 55 to 70 with acute or convalescent COVID-19. Both conserved end residues are part of each CDR3. A D gene is named only where the DNA matches it firmly. Some rows mark clone size as missing; the rest say once, few, many or name a class of expanded clone.

D: NA; J: TRBJ2-3; size: NA; V: TRBV7-3; DNA: TGTGCCAGCAGCTTACCTCCAGATACGCAGTATTTT; CDR3: CASSLPPDTQYF
D: TRBD1; J: TRBJ1-6; size: few; V: TRBV2; DNA: TGTGCCAGCAGTCGACAGGGGGTGGGTTCACCCCTCCACTTT; CDR3: CASSRQGVGSPLHF
D: TRBD2; J: TRBJ2-1; size: NA; V: TRBV9; DNA: TGTGCCAGCAGCGTATCGGGACTAGCAAGTCATGAGCAGTTCTTC; CDR3: CASSVSGLASHEQFF
D: NA; J: TRBJ1-2; size: NA; V: TRBV2; DNA: TGTGCCAGCAGTGATAACAGGGTCTATGGCTACACCTTC; CDR3: CASSDNRVYGYTF
D: NA; J: TRBJ1-5; size: NA; V: TRBV30; DNA: TGTGCCTGGGGCAGGAATCAGCCCCAGCATTTT; CDR3: CAWGRNQPQHF
D: NA; J: TRBJ1-2; size: NA; V: TRBV10-3; DNA: TGTGCCATCAGCTCGAGACAGGCGACTAACTATGGCTACACCTTC; CDR3: CAISSRQATNYGYTF
D: NA; J: TRBJ1-4; size: few; V: TRBV7-9; DNA: TGTGCCAGCAGCTTGGCGGGGGTGGGCGAAAAACTGTTTTTT; CDR3: CASSLAGVGEKLFF
D: NA; J: TRBJ2-7; size: NA; V: TRBV13; DNA: TGTGCCAGCATCAAAAGGGGGGGGACCCACGAGCAGTACTTC; CDR3: CASIKRGGTHEQYF
D: TRBD1; J: TRBJ1-5; size: NA; V: TRBV6-6; DNA: TGTGCCAGCAGCGAGACAGGGGATCGGTATCAGCCCCAGCATTTT; CDR3: CASSETGDRYQPQHF
D: NA; J: TRBJ1-3; size: NA; V: TRBV19; DNA: TGTGCCAGTAGTATAAGTTTGGGGGACACCTCTGGAAACACCATATATTTT; CDR3: CASSISLGDTSGNTIYF
D: NA; J: TRBJ1-1; size: NA; V: TRBV6-2/TRBV6-3; DNA: TGTGCCAGCAGCTTTAGTAAGTCTGAAGCTTTCTTT; CDR3: CASSFSKSEAFF
D: TRBD2; J: TRBJ2-3; size: NA; V: TRBV5-1; DNA: TGCGCCAGCAGCTTGGTCGGACTAGCGGGGGGGCCCGTTATCACAGATACGCAGTATTTT; CDR3: CASSLVGLAGGPVITDTQYF
D: TRBD2; J: TRBJ2-1; size: once; V: TRBV11-2; DNA: TGTGCCAGCAGCTTAGTCGGGGGGGCCGGGAATGAGCAGTTCTTC; CDR3: CASSLVGGAGNEQFF
D: NA; J: TRBJ2-5; size: NA; V: TRBV6-2/TRBV6-3; DNA: TGTGCCAGCAGTTACGGGCGTGTTCAAGAGACCCAGTACTTC; CDR3: CASSYGRVQETQYF
D: NA; J: TRBJ2-5; size: NA; V: TRBV21-1; DNA: TGTGCCAGCAGCTCTCTCCCCCTAGAGACCCAGTACTTC; CDR3: CASSSLPLETQYF
D: NA; J: TRBJ2-7; size: NA; V: TRBV7-2; DNA: TGTGCCAGCAGCGCTTGGGGGGATACAAAGTACGAGCAGTACTTC; CDR3: CASSAWGDTKYEQYF
D: TRBD1; J: TRBJ2-1; size: NA; V: TRBV2; DNA: TGTGCCAGCAGTGAAGGTAACAGGGGAAGAGACAATGAGCAGTTCTTC; CDR3: CASSEGNRGRDNEQFF
D: NA; J: TRBJ1-5; size: few; V: TRBV30; DNA: TGTGCCTGGAGTGTACAGGGAGAACAGCCCCAGCATTTT; CDR3: CAWSVQGEQPQHF
D: NA; J: TRBJ2-5; size: NA; V: TRBV9; DNA: TGTGCCAGCAGCGTAAGTGGCGGGGGCTTTGATCAGGAGACCCAGTACTTC; CDR3: CASSVSGGGFDQETQYF
D: TRBD1; J: TRBJ1-4; size: NA; V: TRBV7-7; DNA: TGTGCCAGCAGCTCGGACAGGGCGAGCGGGGAAAAACTGTTTTTT; CDR3: CASSSDRASGEKLFF